This entry is about one TCR beta chain. Its antigen is undetermined. A multiplex PCR was run with 60 Vbeta primers and 13 Jbeta primers. Here immunoSEQ multiplex PCR was the method, and the copy in TCRdb shows in-frame clones only, minus some. The sample holds under 150,000 clones, 75% to 85% seen once. These data come from a study of cytomegalovirus exposure and HLA in healthy donors. Overall study: A preliminary data release comprised tens of millions of unique TCRs obtained from HLA-typed donors.

Trimming removed 5 bases from V and 2 bases from J; junction bases left unmatched: 8. Germline V gene sequence: CDR1 SGHRS, CDR2 YFSETQ. The CDR3 has 15 amino acids. Findings of the study overall: Differences between HLA loci emerged in a later analysis of TCR association rates, with DRB1 most and HLA-C fewest. According to the study, around 160 TCR beta chains were cytomegalovirus-associated.

The receptor was isolated from a man between 45 and 60 years old in good health and CMV-seronegative. Sequencing input: PBMCs. The chain is built from TRBV5-1 and TRBJ2-7; 9 bases line up with TRBD1. In DNA form, the CDR3 reads TGCGCCAGCAGGGAGGACAGGGGATTAACCTACGAGCAGTACTTC. Translating gives CASREDRGLTYEQYF.